The 28 T cell receptor beta chains given below trace back to one sample, sequenced in a study of cytomegalovirus exposure and HLA in healthy donors. The PCR made use of 60 Vbeta and 13 Jbeta primers. Clones were read by immunoSEQ multiplex PCR, and TCRdb kept only the in-frame ones, dropping some. This table holds about 200,000 clones, roughly four fifths found once. Sequencing input: PBMCs. Receptors were obtained from a man aged 25-40 years in good health and CMV-seronegative.

The chain combines TRBV13 with TRBJ2-7, with 9 positions matching TRBD1. Unmatched junction bases numbered 9, after V lost 2 bases and J lost 1 base. This CDR3 is 17 amino acids long. Germline V lookup: CDR1 PRHDT, CDR2 FYEKMQ (reference sequence). The CDR3 protein is CASSLRGGGQGSYEQYF. Written as DNA, the CDR3 is TGTGCCAGCAGCTTACGAGGAGGGGGACAGGGATCCTACGAGCAGTACTTC.

J is TRBJ1-5 and V is TRBV5-1; TRBD1 is a possible D gene (5 bases). The V end was cut by 0 bases, the J end by 3 bases, with 10 bases between. Looked up from germline, CDR1 is SGHRS and CDR2 is YFSETQ. The CDR3 extends over 15 amino acids. The CDR3 loop reads CASSLVAGDNQPQHF. The CDR3 DNA sequence: TGCGCCAGCAGCTTGGTTGCGGGGGACAATCAGCCCCAGCATTTT.

The sample holds a few counts of this clone. V and J are TRBV10-3 and TRBJ1-4; 8 bases are a match to TRBD1. The CDR3 spans 14 residues. V gave up 8 bases and J gave up 7 bases; unmatched junction bases: 9. Germline V gene data show CDR1 as ENHRY and CDR2 as SYGVKD. As DNA, the CDR3 is TGTGCCATCGGGAAGACAGGGGAGGGTGAAAAACTGTTTTTT. Amino acids: CAIGKTGEGEKLFF.

J is TRBJ1-2 and V is TRBV28, with 9 bases matching TRBD1. Germline CDR1 and CDR2: MDHEN and SYDVKM. Trimming at V came to 6 bases and at J to 8 bases, leaving 7 bases not matched to a gene. CDR3 length: 13 amino acids. The CDR3: CASSLTQGAGYTF. The CDR3 DNA reads as TGTGCCAGCAGCCTAACACAGGGGGCCGGCTACACCTTC.

The rearrangement links TRBV11-2 to TRBJ2-7, with a weak D call TRBD2 (6 bases). Germline V CDR1 and CDR2: SGHAT, FQNNGV. The CDR3 is 13 amino acids. V was clipped by 5 bases and J by 4 bases, with 12 bases between them. CDR3 protein: CASSATSMYEQYF. In nucleotides, the CDR3 is TGTGCCAGCAGCGCGACTAGTATGTACGAGCAGTACTTC. Looking up the rest from reference TRBV11-2 and TRBJ2-7 gives the full variable domain: EAGVAQSPRYKIIEKRQSVAFWCNPISGHATLYWYQQILGQGPKLLIQFQNNGVVDDSQLPKDRFSAERLKGVDSTLKIQPAKLEDSAVYLCASSATSMYEQYFGPGTRLTVT.

This chain joins TRBV28 and TRBJ2-7, with D perhaps matching TRBD1 (6 bases). CDR3 length: 13 residues. Germline values: CDR1 MDHEN, CDR2 SYDVKM. The V and J ends lost 8 bases and 3 bases respectively, with 14 bases between them. CDR3 DNA: TGTGCCAGCGCACCAGGGGAAATCTACGAGCAGTACTTC. As protein: CASAPGEIYEQYF.

J is TRBJ1-1 and V is TRBV7-6; the D is unclear. In germline, CDR1 is SGHVS, CDR2 FNYEAQ. The CDR3 covers 13 residues. V lost 3 bases, J lost 0 bases, and 5 bases lay in between. The CDR3 DNA follows: TGTGCCAGCAGCTTTCAGTTGAACACTGAAGCTTTCTTT. Translation gives CASSFQLNTEAFF.

The table lists this clone with a count of one. The chain combines TRBV6-5 with TRBJ2-2; TRBD2 matches 11 bases. This CDR3 has 16 amino acids. Trimming cost V 0 bases and J 8 bases; bases outside gene matches: 5. CDR1 and CDR2 from the germline V gene are MNHEY and SVGAGI. The CDR3 nucleotides read TGTGCCAGCAGTTACTCTAGCGGGAGGGCCGGGGGGGAGCTGTTTTTT. Protein sequence: CASSYSSGRAGGELFF.

This chain connects TRBV4-2 to TRBJ1-2; D is possibly TRBD1 (6 bases). The CDR3 covers 14 residues. Trimming shortened V by 4 bases and J by 7 bases, and 16 bases separated the two germline ends. Germline loops: CDR1 LGHNA, CDR2 YNFKEQ. The CDR3 DNA sequence: TGTGCCAGCAGCCCAGGGGAGGGGTGGAGTGGCTACACCTTC. Its protein product is CASSPGEGWSGYTF.

The chain employs TRBV29-1 and TRBJ2-1, with TRBD2 identical over 7 bases. With V trimmed by 6 bases and J by 5 bases, 16 bases remained unmatched. CDR3 size: 16 residues. Germline lookup yields CDR1 SQVTM and CDR2 ANQGSEA. The CDR3 sequence is CSVRGGTLTQDNEQFF. Here the CDR3 DNA reads TGCAGCGTGAGGGGAGGGACCCTTACACAAGACAATGAGCAGTTCTTC.

The chain combines TRBV9 with TRBJ2-7; no firm D call. CDR3 length: 13 residues. Trimming left V 0 bases short and J 6 bases short, with 10 bases between. CDR1 SGDLS and CDR2 YYNGEE come from the germline V gene. CDR3 sequence reads: CASSVGGFSEQYF. As DNA, the CDR3 is TGTGCCAGCAGCGTAGGAGGTTTTTCCGAGCAGTACTTC.

The rearrangement links TRBV9 to TRBJ2-1; no definite D call. The V end was cut by 4 bases, the J end by 5 bases, with 16 bases between. This CDR3 has 15 amino acids. Germline CDR1 reads SGDLS; CDR2 reads YYNGEE. The CDR3 sequence: CASSTLPIVNNEQFF. The CDR3 DNA reads as TGTGCCAGCAGCACCCTTCCAATAGTAAACAATGAGCAGTTCTTC.

As regards this clone: At one end the junction does not follow the germline gene, possibly because of a read error. The chain employs TRBV20-1 and TRBJ2-7, with 7 bases that match TRBD1. Germline loops: CDR1 DFQATT, CDR2 SNEGSKA (reference sequence). The CDR3 extends over 11 amino acids. CDR3: CSATTGQEQNF. The CDR3 nucleotides read TGCAGTGCCACGACAGGGCAGGAGCAGAACTTC.

The chain carries TRBV19 and TRBJ1-5; a possible D gene is TRBD1 (5 bases). Germline V gene lookup returns CDR1 LNHDA and CDR2 SQIVND (reference sequence). The CDR3 totals 14 residues. The V gene lost 5 bases and the J gene lost 3 bases, with 11 bases spanning the gap. This CDR3 reads CASSWAGNNQPQHF. The CDR3 nucleotides are TGTGCCAGTAGTTGGGCAGGGAACAATCAGCCCCAGCATTTT.

The chain uses TRBV5-1 and TRBJ2-7, with 14 bases that match TRBD2. Germline V gene sequence: CDR1 SGHRS, CDR2 YFSETQ. The CDR3 has 16 residues. Trimming took 0 bases from V and 7 from J; bases not matched to a gene: 6. CDR3 DNA: TGCGCCAGCAGCTTGGGAGGGACTAGCGGGAGTAGGGAGCAGTACTTC. It is translated as CASSLGGTSGSREQYF.

J is TRBJ1-1 and V is TRBV27; possibly TRBD1 for D (5 bases). Germline V gene lookup returns CDR1 MNHEY and CDR2 SMNVEV (reference sequence). There are 14 residues in the CDR3. Deletions cut 0 bases from V and 1 base from J, with 6 bases between. CDR3 in amino acids: CASSLSDRNTEAFF. The CDR3 coding sequence is TGTGCCAGCAGTTTATCTGACAGGAACACTGAAGCTTTCTTT.

J is TRBJ2-7 and V is TRBV6-5; the D gene is possibly TRBD1 (6 bases). The germline V gene has CDR1 MNHEY and CDR2 SVGAGI. Trimming removed 4 bases at V and 3 bases at J, with 13 bases between. The CDR3 is made up of 14 amino acids. The CDR3 DNA is TGTGCCAGCAGTTCCCTGGGACAATACTACGAGCAGTACTTC. This encodes CASSSLGQYYEQYF.

The chain employs TRBV30 and TRBJ2-5; 12 bases are a match to TRBD2. The CDR3 has 17 amino acids. Germline loops: CDR1 GTSNPN, CDR2 SVGIG (reference sequence). V lost 2 bases and J lost 9; bases outside the gene matches: 16. CDR3 in amino acids: CAWSPTRGLAGPMAQYF. Here the CDR3 DNA reads TGTGCCTGGAGTCCCACCCGGGGACTAGCGGGCCCCATGGCCCAGTACTTC. Based on the CDR3 plus reference TRBV30 and TRBJ2-5, the full variable domain is SQTIHQWPATLVQPVGSPLSLECTVEGTSNPNLYWYRQAAGRGLQLLFYSVGIGQISSEVPQNLSASRPQDRQFILSSKKLLLSDSGFYLCAWSPTRGLAGPMAQYFGPGTRLLVL.

This chain connects TRBV19 to TRBJ1-1; the match to TRBD1 covers 7 bases. The CDR3 is 14 residues long. The germline V gene has CDR1 LNHDA and CDR2 SQIVND (reference sequence). J lost 0 bases, V lost 6 bases, and 4 bases had no gene match. The CDR3 here is CASRNRGMNTEAFF. In DNA, the CDR3 is TGTGCCAGTAGAAACAGGGGTATGAACACTGAAGCTTTCTTT.

This clone was seen once. V is TRBV28 and J is TRBJ2-5; TRBD1 matches 9 bases. With 7 bases clipped from V and 5 bases from J, the junction kept 5 bases outside the gene matches. The CDR3 spans 13 residues. Germline V gives CDR1 MDHEN, CDR2 SYDVKM. This chain's CDR3 is CASTRDRVETQYF. The CDR3 DNA reads as TGTGCCAGCACCCGGGACAGGGTGGAGACCCAGTACTTC.

The chain uses TRBV2 and TRBJ1-1; no definite D call. V was pared by 6 bases and J by 1 base, with 6 bases between. Germline CDR1 reads SNHLY; CDR2 reads FYNNEI. The CDR3 has 12 amino acids. The CDR3 bases are TGTGCCAGCAGGCGGGAGAACACTGAAGCTTTCTTT. Protein product: CASRRENTEAFF.

The chain has TRBV28 and TRBJ1-1; unclear D gene. The length of the CDR3 is 12 residues. The V gene lost 2 bases and the J gene lost 8 bases, with 9 bases spanning the gap. Germline V lookup: CDR1 MDHEN, CDR2 SYDVKM. The CDR3 nucleotides read TGTGCCAGCAGTTTAGGATTGCGGGAAGCTTTCTTT. It encodes CASSLGLREAFF.

This clone was found a few times. The CDR3 nucleotides are TGCGCCAGCAGAAGGGACATATCGAACACCGGGGAGCTGTTTTTT. Protein: CASRRDISNTGELFF. V and J are TRBV5-1 and TRBJ2-2; a possible D gene is TRBD1 (6 bases). Germline loops: CDR1 SGHRS, CDR2 YFSETQ. The CDR3 is 15 amino acids. Trimming shortened V by 5 bases and J by 0 bases, and 11 bases separated the two germline ends.

The gene calls are TRBV9 and TRBJ2-5; TRBD1 matches at 7 bases. Looked up from germline, CDR1 is SGDLS and CDR2 is YYNGEE. The V segment lost 0 bases and the J segment 5 bases; nucleotides outside the gene matches: 7. The CDR3 sequence is 15 residues long. CDR3 nucleotides: TGTGCCAGCAGCGTAGCCGAGGGGGCGCGGGAGACCCAGTACTTC. Its translation is CASSVAEGARETQYF.

This chain uses TRBV6-5 with TRBJ2-3; 9 bases are a match to TRBD2. CDR3 length: 16 residues. V lost 4 bases, J lost 4 bases, and 9 bases stayed unmatched. The germline V gene encodes CDR1 MNHEY and CDR2 SVGAGI. The CDR3 protein is CASSSIAGARADTQYF. CDR3 coding DNA: TGTGCCAGCAGTTCCATAGCGGGAGCTAGGGCAGATACGCAGTATTTT.

The chain is built from TRBV6-5 and TRBJ1-2; D ambiguous. Deletions cut 0 bases from V and 6 bases from J, with 11 bases between. This CDR3 contains 14 residues. CDR1 is MNHEY, CDR2 SVGAGI, per germline. CDR3 coding DNA: TGTGCCAGCAGTTACTCGACCGGAGGGCATGGCTACACCTTC. Amino acid sequence: CASSYSTGGHGYTF.

The chain links TRBV2 to TRBJ1-5, with D possibly being TRBD1 (6 bases). Germline values: CDR1 SNHLY, CDR2 FYNNEI. The CDR3 totals 15 residues. The V end was cut by 5 bases, the J end by 1 base, with 12 bases between. The chain's CDR3 is CASSYGQSSNQPQHF. DNA of the CDR3: TGTGCCAGCAGTTACGGACAGTCGAGCAATCAGCCCCAGCATTTT.

The chain has TRBV5-6 and TRBJ2-1; D not certain. V was trimmed by 4 bases and J by 4 bases, leaving 3 bases between them. Germline V gene lookup returns CDR1 SGHDT and CDR2 YYEEEE. The CDR3 is made up of 11 amino acids. The DNA of the CDR3 is TGTGCCAGCAGCCAGTACAATGAGCAGTTCTTC. Amino acids: CASSQYNEQFF.